This TCR beta chain was obtained from a study of blood T cell repertoires in COVID-19. Sequencing was performed with immunoSEQ multiplex PCR; in TCRdb, only in-frame clones are kept and a portion is missing. Seen here are more than 150,000 clones, nearly 85% observed once, and the top ten hold roughly 5.1%. Losses at the gene ends were 0 bases for V and 3 bases for J; bases not matched to a gene: 3. This CDR3 is 15 amino acids long. The germline V gene encodes CDR1 SGHTS and CDR2 YDEGEE. The chain recombines TRBV5-8 with TRBJ2-1; 7 bases agree with TRBD2. The sequence was collected from a woman younger than 45 with acute or convalescent COVID-19. Sample: peripheral blood. CDR3 sequence: CASSLGPSGYNEQFF. CDR3 DNA sequence: TGTGCCAGCAGCTTGGGTCCTAGCGGCTACAATGAGCAGTTCTTC.